These T cell receptor beta chains were read from a single sample in a study of neoadjuvant anti-PD-1 for oral cavity cancer. Using immunoSEQ multiplex PCR, the repertoire was profiled, and TCRdb retains in-frame clones only, with some absent. The repertoire holds 72,000 or so clones, with over 70% as singletons. This material consisted of PBMCs, taken before nivolumab (anti-PD-1) treatment. The origin of the receptors is a person aged 40 to 85 with oral cavity squamous cell carcinoma. The CDR3 runs from the conserved cysteine through the conserved F or W. A D gene is named only where the DNA matches it firmly. The size entry is marked missing in some rows and otherwise reads once, few, many or a size class.

V	D	size	J	DNA	CDR3
TRBV30	.	once	TRBJ1-2	TGTGCCTGGAGTGGAGGGTGGGACTATGGCTACACCTTC	CAWSGGWDYGYTF
TRBV7-9	.	.	TRBJ1-4	TGTGCCAGCAGCTTATTAAGATGGGGAACTAATGAAAAACTGTTTTTT	CASSLLRWGTNEKLFF
TRBV6-6	TRBD2	.	TRBJ2-1	TGTGCCAGCAGTTACTCGACCAGCGGGGGATACAATGAGCAGTTCTTC	CASSYSTSGGYNEQFF
TRBV7-8	.	.	TRBJ2-5	TGTGCCAGCAGCCTCCCCCGCAGATTTTCTAGCATACAGACCCAGTACTTC	CASSLPRRFSSIQTQYF
TRBV6-6	.	.	TRBJ2-7	TGTGCCAGCAGTTACTCGAGTCAGGCCCTAGGCTACGAGCAGTACTTC	CASSYSSQALGYEQYF
TRBV5-1	TRBD2	.	TRBJ2-1	TGCGCCAGCAGCTTGGGACTAGCGGGAGTAGACAATGAGCAGTTCTTC	CASSLGLAGVDNEQFF
TRBV2	.	.	TRBJ2-2	TGTGCCAGAGGGACGGGTCGCGGGGTGGGAACCGGGGAGCTGTTTTTT	CARGTGRGVGTGELFF
TRBV10-3	.	.	TRBJ1-5	TGTGCCATCAGTGAGAGGGTGGGCAATCAGCCCCAGCATTTT	CAISERVGNQPQHF
TRBV9	TRBD1	.	TRBJ2-5	TGTGCCAGCAGCGCGACACCAGGGGGAGAGACCCAGTACTTC	CASSATPGGETQYF
TRBV4-1	.	.	TRBJ1-5	TGCGCCAGCAGCCAAGGTCTCCGCGGGGAAGGCAATCAGCCCCAGCATTTT	CASSQGLRGEGNQPQHF
TRBV7-8	TRBD1	.	TRBJ2-5	TGTGCCAGCAGCGACGGGACAGGCGCATGGACCCAGTACTTC	CASSDGTGAWTQYF
TRBV5-1	TRBD1	.	TRBJ1-1	TGCGCCAGCAGCGGCCCTCGGGGACAGGTCTCCACGGGCACTGAAGCTTTCTTT	CASSGPRGQVSTGTEAFF
TRBV6-1	.	.	TRBJ1-1	TGTGCCAGTGCGGGGTTGCCACTGAACACTGAAGCTTTCTTT	CASAGLPLNTEAFF
TRBV27	TRBD2	.	TRBJ2-7	TGTGCCAGCAGTTGGAGGGGAGGGGTGTACGAGCAGTACTTC	CASSWRGGVYEQYF
TRBV5-6	.	once	TRBJ1-5	TGTGCCAGCAGCTTGGGTTTTGGGTGGGGCCAGCCCCAGCATTTT	CASSLGFGWGQPQHF
TRBV27	.	.	TRBJ1-2	TGTGCCAGCAGTTTATCCGCTGCAGGTGGCTACACCTTC	CASSLSAAGGYTF
TRBV27	.	.	TRBJ2-7	TGTGCCAGCCCGTCCGGGACCCTTGAAGGTCCCTACGAGCAGTACTTC	CASPSGTLEGPYEQYF
TRBV5-1	.	.	TRBJ1-1	TGCGCCAGCAGGGAAGGCCAGGGAAGGATTTGGGACACTGAAGCTTTCTTT	CASREGQGRIWDTEAFF
TRBV10-1	TRBD1	.	TRBJ1-4	TGCGCCAGCAGTACAGGGGCAACTAATGAAAAACTGTTTTTT	CASSTGATNEKLFF
TRBV11-2	.	.	TRBJ1-1	TGTGCCAGCAGCTTAGCTCCGGGCGGGAAGGTTGGTTTCTTT	CASSLAPGGKVGFF
TRBV5-1	.	.	TRBJ2-1	TGCGCCAGCAGCCTACAGGGACTATCCTACAATGAGCAGTTCTTC	CASSLQGLSYNEQFF
TRBV30	TRBD1	.	TRBJ1-2	TGTGCCTGGAGCGGGATCACAGGGGAAAGCTATGGCTACACCTTC	CAWSGITGESYGYTF
TRBV7-9	.	.	TRBJ2-1	TGTGCCAGCAGCCCATACAATGAGCAGTTCTTC	CASSPYNEQFF
TRBV2	TRBD1	.	TRBJ1-2	TGTGCCAGCAGGGGGGCAGGGGGCAAGAGCTACACCTTC	CASRGAGGKSYTF
TRBV7-2	.	.	TRBJ1-2	TGTGCCAGCAGCTTGAGGACAGCCCCTGACTACACCTTC	CASSLRTAPDYTF
TRBV5-1	.	.	TRBJ2-2	TGCGCCAGCAGCCAGGGCCCCATTGCCGGGGAGCTGTTTTTT	CASSQGPIAGELFF
TRBV7-3	TRBD1	.	TRBJ2-5	TGTGCCAGCAGCTTACAGGGACAGGGTGGAGAGACCCAGTACTTC	CASSLQGQGGETQYF
TRBV5-1	.	.	TRBJ1-1	TGCGCCAGCAGCCTCACCCAGGGGTACGGCACTGAAGCTTTCTTT	CASSLTQGYGTEAFF
TRBV5-1	.	.	TRBJ2-1	TGCGCCAGCAGCGCGGGACAGAGCTCCTACAATGAGCAGTTCTTC	CASSAGQSSYNEQFF
TRBV5-4	TRBD1	.	TRBJ1-2	TGTGCCAGCAGCGCCCGGGACAGGGGGCTGTATGGCTACACCTTC	CASSARDRGLYGYTF